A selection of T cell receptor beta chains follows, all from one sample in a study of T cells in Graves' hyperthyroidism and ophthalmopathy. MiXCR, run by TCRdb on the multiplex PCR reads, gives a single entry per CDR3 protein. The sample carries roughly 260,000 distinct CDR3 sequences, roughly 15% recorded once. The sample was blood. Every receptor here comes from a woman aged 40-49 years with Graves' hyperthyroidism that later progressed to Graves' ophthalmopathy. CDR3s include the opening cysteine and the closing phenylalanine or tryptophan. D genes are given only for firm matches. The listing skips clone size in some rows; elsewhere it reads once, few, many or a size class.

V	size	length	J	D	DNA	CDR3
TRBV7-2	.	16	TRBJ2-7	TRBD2	TGTGCCAGCAGCTCAGGGACCGGACTAGCGGGAGGCGAGCAGTACTTC	CASSSGTGLAGGEQYF
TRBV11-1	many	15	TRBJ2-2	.	TGTGCCAGCAGCTTAGGCGGAACGAACACCGGGGAGCTGTTTTTT	CASSLGGTNTGELFF
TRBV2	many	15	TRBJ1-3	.	TGTGCCAGCAGTGGGGGGGGACACTCTGGAAACACCATATATTTT	CASSGGGHSGNTIYF
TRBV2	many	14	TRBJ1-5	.	TGTGCCAGCAGCGCGGCATTTAGCAATCAGCCCCAGCATTTT	CASSAAFSNQPQHF
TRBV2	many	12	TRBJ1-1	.	TGTGCCAGCGAACGACATTACACTGAAGCTTTCTTT	CASERHYTEAFF
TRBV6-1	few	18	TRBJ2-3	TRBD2	TGTGCCAGCAGTTATCTATCTAGCGGAGTGGGGAGCACAGATACGCAGTATTTT	CASSYLSSGVGSTDTQYF
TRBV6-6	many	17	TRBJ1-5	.	TGTGCCAGCAGTTACCCGGGTTCGGGAAGGAACAATCAGCCCCAGCATTTT	CASSYPGSGRNNQPQHF
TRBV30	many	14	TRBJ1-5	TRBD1	TGTGCCTGGAGTCCCGGGACAGCTTATCAGCCCCAGCATTTT	CAWSPGTAYQPQHF
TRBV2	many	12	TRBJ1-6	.	TGTGCCAGCAGTGGGGCAGTGTCACCCCTCCACTTT	CASSGAVSPLHF
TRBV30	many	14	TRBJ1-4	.	TGTGCCTGGAGTCTACAAGGGAGTAATGAAAAACTGTTTTTT	CAWSLQGSNEKLFF
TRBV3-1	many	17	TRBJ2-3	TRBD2	TGTGCCAGCAGCCATGGACTAGCGGGATCCCGAGGAGATACGCAGTATTTT	CASSHGLAGSRGDTQYF
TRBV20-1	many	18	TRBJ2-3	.	TGCAGTGCTAGGGGCCAGGGAATACGGGAGAGTCTCACAGATACGCAGTATTTT	CSARGQGIRESLTDTQYF
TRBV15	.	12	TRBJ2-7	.	TGTGCCACCAGCAGGGACTCCTACGAGCAGTACTTC	CATSRDSYEQYF
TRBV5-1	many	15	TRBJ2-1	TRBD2	TGCGCCAGCAGCCCCAGCGGGGCAATCTCCAATGAGCAGTTCTTC	CASSPSGAISNEQFF
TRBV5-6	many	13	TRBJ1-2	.	TGTGCCAGCAGCTTGCGAGGGGGACGCGGCTACACCTTC	CASSLRGGRGYTF
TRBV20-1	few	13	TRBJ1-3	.	TGCAGTGCTAGAACGGGCTCTGGAAACACCATATATTTT	CSARTGSGNTIYF
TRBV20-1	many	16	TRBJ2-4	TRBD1	TGCAGTGCTGGAGGACAGGGGGTACTAGCCAAAAACATTCAGTACTTC	CSAGGQGVLAKNIQYF
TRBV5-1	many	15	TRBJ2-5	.	TGCGCCAGCACCTCATGGGGTAGCGAGCAAGAGACCCAGTACTTC	CASTSWGSEQETQYF
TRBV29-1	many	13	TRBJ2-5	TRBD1	TGCAGCGTGCCGGGACAGAAACAAGAGACCCAGTACTTC	CSVPGQKQETQYF
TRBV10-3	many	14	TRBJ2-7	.	TGTGCCACCGGTGACAGGGGACTAACCTACGAGCAGTACTTC	CATGDRGLTYEQYF
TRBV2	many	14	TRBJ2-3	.	TGTGCCAGCAGTGGCAGGTTTAGCACAGATACGCAGTATTTT	CASSGRFSTDTQYF
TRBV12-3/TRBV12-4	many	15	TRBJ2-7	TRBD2	TGTGCCAGCAGTCAAAGACTAGCGGGGACCTACGAGCAGTACTTC	CASSQRLAGTYEQYF
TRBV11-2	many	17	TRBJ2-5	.	TGTGCCAGCAGCTTAGGCTTGATTAGCGGTTACCAAGAGACCCAGTACTTC	CASSLGLISGYQETQYF
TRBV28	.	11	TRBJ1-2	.	TGTGCCAGCAGGTGGCTTCGCGGCTACACCTTC	CASRWLRGYTF
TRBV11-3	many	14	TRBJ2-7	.	TGTGCCAGCAGTATACAACAGGGACGCTACGAGCAGTACTTC	CASSIQQGRYEQYF
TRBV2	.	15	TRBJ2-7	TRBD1	TGTGCCAGCAGTCCGGACAGGTGGTCCTCCTACGAGCAGTACTTC	CASSPDRWSSYEQYF
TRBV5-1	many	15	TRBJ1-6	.	TGCGCCAGCAGCACCGGGACAACGGTCCACTCACCCCTCCACTTT	CASSTGTTVHSPLHF
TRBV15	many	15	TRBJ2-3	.	TGTGCCACCAGCACCCAGAGGGCTAGCACAGATACGCAGTATTTT	CATSTQRASTDTQYF
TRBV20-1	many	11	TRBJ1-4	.	TGCAGTGCTAGGGACAATGAAAAACTGTTTTTT	CSARDNEKLFF
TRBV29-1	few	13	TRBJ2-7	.	TGCAGCCCCGAGCCCGAGGACCTATACGAGCAGTACTTC	CSPEPEDLYEQYF
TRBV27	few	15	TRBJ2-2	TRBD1	TGTGCCAGCAGGAGAGACAGGGCGAACACCGGGGAGCTGTTTTTT	CASRRDRANTGELFF
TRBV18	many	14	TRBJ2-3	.	TGTGCCAGCTCCATCGGACTGGACACAGATACGCAGTATTTT	CASSIGLDTDTQYF
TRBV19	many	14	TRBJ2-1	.	TGTGCCAGTAGTATAAGACTCTCTCACGTGGGGCAGTTCTTC	CASSIRLSHVGQFF
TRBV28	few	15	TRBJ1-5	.	TGTGCCAGCAGTTTTTCTCGGGGGTGGAATCAGCCCCAGCATTTT	CASSFSRGWNQPQHF
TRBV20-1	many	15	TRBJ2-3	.	TGCAGTGCTAGAGCTGGGAGGATCACGGCAGATACGCAGTATTTT	CSARAGRITADTQYF
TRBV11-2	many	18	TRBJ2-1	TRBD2	TGTGCCAGCAGTCAAGATTTTCCCGGGACTAGCGGGATAGCTGAGCAGTTCTTC	CASSQDFPGTSGIAEQFF
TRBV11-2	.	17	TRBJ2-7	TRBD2	TGTGCCAGCAGCGGGGGGACTAGCGGGACTAGCTCCTACGAGCAGTACTTC	CASSGGTSGTSSYEQYF
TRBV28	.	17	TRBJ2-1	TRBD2	TGTGCCAGCAGTTTAGATGTCGGGACTAGCGGGAGGAGTAAGCAGTTCTTC	CASSLDVGTSGRSKQFF
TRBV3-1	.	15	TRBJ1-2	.	TGTGCCAGCAGCCTAACAGCGCGGTACATATATGGCTACACCTTC	CASSLTARYIYGYTF
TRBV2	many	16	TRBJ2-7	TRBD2	TGTGCCAGCAGTGAATTATTGGGACTACCCTCCTACGAGCAGTACTTC	CASSELLGLPSYEQYF
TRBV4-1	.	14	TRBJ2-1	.	TGCGCCAGCAGCCCCCCTCCCTTCTACAATGAGCAGTTCTTC	CASSPPPFYNEQFF
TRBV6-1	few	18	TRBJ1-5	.	TGTGCCAGCACCTGGGGGTCCCAGGAAACCCAGCGGTATCAGCCCCAGCATTTT	CASTWGSQETQRYQPQHF
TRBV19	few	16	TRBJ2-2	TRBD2	TGTGCCAGTAGTTCAAAACTAGCGGGAGAAACCGGGGAGCTGTTTTTT	CASSSKLAGETGELFF
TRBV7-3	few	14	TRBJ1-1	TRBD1	TGTGCCAGCAGCTTATCCGGGACAGACACTGAAGCTTTCTTT	CASSLSGTDTEAFF
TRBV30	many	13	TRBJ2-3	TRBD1	TGTGCCTCCGCACAGGGGGACACAGATACGCAGTATTTT	CASAQGDTDTQYF
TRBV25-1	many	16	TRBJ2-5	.	TGTGCCAGCAGTGCAACAGGGTTTTCCTATGTAGAGACCCAGTACTTC	CASSATGFSYVETQYF
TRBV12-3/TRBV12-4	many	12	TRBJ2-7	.	TGTGCCAGCAGTTTTCTAGGGCCCGAGCAGTACTTC	CASSFLGPEQYF
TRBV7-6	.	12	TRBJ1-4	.	TGTGCCAGCAGCTCCACGGGGGGAAAACTGTTTTTT	CASSSTGGKLFF